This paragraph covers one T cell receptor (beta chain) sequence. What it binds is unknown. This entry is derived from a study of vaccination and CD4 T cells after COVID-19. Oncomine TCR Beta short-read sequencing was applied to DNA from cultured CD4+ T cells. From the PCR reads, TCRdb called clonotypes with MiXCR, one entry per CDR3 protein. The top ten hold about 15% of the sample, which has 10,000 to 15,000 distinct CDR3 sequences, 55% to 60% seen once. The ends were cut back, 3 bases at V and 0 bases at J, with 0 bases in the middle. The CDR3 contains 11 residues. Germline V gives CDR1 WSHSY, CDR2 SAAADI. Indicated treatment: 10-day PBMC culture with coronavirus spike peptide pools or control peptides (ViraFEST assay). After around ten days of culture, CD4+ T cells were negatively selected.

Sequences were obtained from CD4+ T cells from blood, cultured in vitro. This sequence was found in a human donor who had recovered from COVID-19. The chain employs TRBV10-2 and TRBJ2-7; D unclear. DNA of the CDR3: TGCGCCAGCAGTGACTCCTACGAGCAGTACTTC. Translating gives CASSDSYEQYF.